Presented here are 25 T cell receptor beta chains from one specimen sequenced in a study of cytomegalovirus exposure and HLA in healthy donors. The PCR made use of 60 Vbeta and 13 Jbeta primers. The protocol was immunoSEQ multiplex PCR, while the TCRdb copy is restricted to in-frame clones and leaves out a portion. The repertoire holds around 130,000 clones, with 75% to 85% as singletons. Sequencing used PBMCs. The receptors shown here come from a girl aged 2 to 9 in good health and CMV-seronegative.

A few counts support this clone. The V call is TRBV29-1, the J call TRBJ1-1, with 8 bases lining up with TRBD1. J was trimmed by 3 bases and V by 6 bases; bases with no gene match: 6. CDR1 SQVTM and CDR2 ANQGSEA come from the germline V gene. The CDR3 spans 13 residues. CDR3 region: CSVHPQGDTEAFF. The CDR3 DNA sequence: TGCAGCGTACATCCACAGGGGGACACTGAAGCTTTCTTT. Supplemented by reference TRBV29-1 and TRBJ1-1, the full variable domain reads SAVISQKPSRDICQRGTSLTIQCQVDSQVTMMFWYRQQPGQSLTLIATANQGSEATYESGFVIDKFPISRPNLTFSTLTVSNMSPEDSSIYLCSVHPQGDTEAFFGQGTRLTVV.

CDR3 sequence: CASRSGNSNFYEQYF. For the CDR3, the DNA is TGCGCCAGCAGATCAGGGAATTCGAATTTCTACGAGCAGTACTTC. The genes are TRBV10-2 and TRBJ2-7; possible D gene TRBD1, 5 bases. The CDR3 covers 15 residues. The germline V gene has CDR1 WSHSY and CDR2 SAAADI. Trimming pared 6 bases from V and 3 bases from J, leaving 18 bases between.

The rearrangement links TRBV29-1 to TRBJ2-7; 9 nucleotides agree with TRBD1. Germline loops: CDR1 SQVTM, CDR2 ANQGSEA. The CDR3 consists of 13 residues. V trimming: 5 bases; J trimming: 6 bases; junction bases outside the gene matches: 8. As DNA, the CDR3 is TGCAGCGTTCGGGGCGGACAGGGGAGCGAGCAGTACTTC. Translated, it gives CSVRGGQGSEQYF.

This chain connects TRBV5-4 to TRBJ2-7, with 9 bases that match TRBD1. V lost 3 bases and J lost 1; bases outside the gene matches: 2. This CDR3 comprises 14 residues. CDR1 SGHNT and CDR2 YYREEE come from the germline V gene (reference sequence). The chain's CDR3 is CASSSGQGSYEQYF. Written as DNA, the CDR3 is TGTGCCAGCAGCTCGGGACAGGGATCCTACGAGCAGTACTTC.

The V and J genes are TRBV6-4 and TRBJ2-1; 11 bases map to TRBD1. The length of the CDR3 is 16 residues. The J segment lost 4 bases and the V segment lost 3 bases, leaving 5 bases of the junction unmatched. Germline lookup yields CDR1 MRHNA and CDR2 SNTAGT. The CDR3 DNA reads TGTGCCAGCAGTGATGGGGACAGGGGGGATTACAATGAGCAGTTCTTC. As protein: CASSDGDRGDYNEQFF.

This clone was found once. The rearrangement joins TRBV7-9 to TRBJ1-1; 7 positions agree with TRBD1. V was clipped by 5 bases and J by 7 bases; unmatched bases: 4. The germline V gene has CDR1 SEHNR and CDR2 FQNEAQ (reference sequence). CDR3 length: 12 residues. This chain's CDR3 is CASSKGQREAFF. The CDR3 region has the DNA TGTGCCAGCAGCAAGGGACAGCGTGAAGCTTTCTTT.

CDR3 region: CASSWGGSQETQYF. The CDR3 DNA sequence: TGTGCCAGCAGCTGGGGGGGCTCTCAAGAGACCCAGTACTTC. This rearrangement joins TRBV7-9 to TRBJ2-5; perhaps TRBD2 as D (7 bases). Germline V gives CDR1 SEHNR, CDR2 FQNEAQ (reference sequence). This CDR3 comprises 14 residues. Trimming cost V 4 bases and J 2 bases, with 11 bases left between them.

V usage is TRBV4-1 and J usage is TRBJ2-2; 13 nucleotides match TRBD2. The CDR3 totals 17 residues. Germline V gives CDR1 MGHRA, CDR2 YSYEKL. The trim removed 3 bases at V and 6 bases at J, leaving 7 bases unmatched. CDR3 nucleotide sequence: TGCGCCAGCAGCCACCCCGGACTAGCGGGGGTGTCCGGGGAGCTGTTTTTT. Translating it yields CASSHPGLAGVSGELFF.

This clone was counted a few times. The CDR3 DNA is TGTGCCAGCAGCCAAGTCGGGAGTATGAACACTGAAGCTTTCTTT. Translation: CASSQVGSMNTEAFF. The chain uses TRBV4-2 and TRBJ1-1; unclear D gene. Germline loops: CDR1 LGHNA, CDR2 YNFKEQ. Deletions cut 1 base from V and 0 bases from J, with 9 bases between. CDR3 length equals 15 residues.

The genes are TRBV15 and TRBJ1-1, with D perhaps TRBD1 (5 bases). Germline loops: CDR1 LNHNV, CDR2 YYDKDF (reference sequence). Trimming left V 0 bases short and J 10 bases short, with 12 bases between. The CDR3 totals 13 residues. CDR3 nucleotide sequence: TGTGCCACCAGCAGAGATGCGGTTCAGGGAGCTTTCTTT. Translated: CATSRDAVQGAFF.

The chain couples TRBV15 to TRBJ1-4, with D tentatively TRBD1 (6 bases). Germline V gene lookup returns CDR1 LNHNV and CDR2 YYDKDF (reference sequence). Trimming removed 3 bases at V and 5 bases at J, with 13 bases between. The CDR3 is made up of 15 amino acids. CDR3 loop: CATSSTGTPNEKLFF. The CDR3 nucleotides are TGTGCCACCAGCAGTACCGGGACACCAAATGAAAAACTGTTTTTT.

This clone was detected once. This rearrangement joins TRBV5-1 to TRBJ1-6, with D perhaps TRBD1 (6 bases). V was trimmed by 4 bases and J by 0 bases, leaving 14 bases between them. The CDR3 sequence is 17 residues long. The germline CDR1 and CDR2 sequences are SGHRS and YFSETQ. CDR3 nucleotides: TGCGCCAGCAGCCGACAGGAGACCCGCTCCTATAATTCACCCCTCCACTTT. This codes for CASSRQETRSYNSPLHF.

Only one count was recorded for this clone. The chain links TRBV4-1 to TRBJ2-2; 9 bases line up with TRBD1. V trimming: 4 bases; J trimming: 7 bases; junction bases outside the gene matches: 7. The V gene's germline CDR1 is MGHRA and CDR2 YSYEKL. This CDR3 spans 15 amino acids. For the CDR3, the DNA is TGCGCCAGCAGCCCCGGGACAGGGAAGATCGGGGAGCTGTTTTTT. This sequence encodes CASSPGTGKIGELFF.

The chain combines TRBV2 with TRBJ1-1, with D maybe TRBD1 (5 bases). Per the germline V gene, CDR1 is SNHLY and CDR2 is FYNNEI. There are 15 residues in the CDR3. V lost 4 bases and J lost 0, with 12 bases in between. This chain's CDR3 is CASSAGGGMNTEAFF. The CDR3 bases are TGTGCCAGCAGTGCCGGGGGGGGGATGAACACTGAAGCTTTCTTT.

The chain carries TRBV4-2 and TRBJ2-3; TRBD1 matches 12 bases. With 3 bases clipped from V and 1 base from J, the junction kept 5 bases outside the gene matches. The CDR3 has 17 residues. CDR1 and CDR2 from the germline V gene are LGHNA and YNFKEQ. CDR3 protein: CASSHGTGGGGTDTQYF. In DNA form, the CDR3 reads TGTGCCAGCAGCCACGGGACAGGGGGCGGGGGCACAGATACGCAGTATTTT.

The chain links TRBV27 to TRBJ2-7; D is unclear. The germline V and J ends were trimmed by 3 bases and 1 base, with 7 bases remaining between them. This CDR3 has 13 residues. The V gene's germline CDR1 is MNHEY and CDR2 SMNVEV (reference sequence). The CDR3 nucleotides read TGTGCCAGCAGTTTTAGTCCATCCTACGAGCAGTACTTC. It yields the protein CASSFSPSYEQYF.

The rearrangement links TRBV5-1 to TRBJ2-7, with D possibly matching TRBD1 (6 bases). Trimming left V 7 bases short and J 5 bases short, with 19 bases between. The CDR3 has 14 residues. Per the germline V gene, CDR1 is SGHRS and CDR2 is YFSETQ. CDR3 in amino acids: CASAPNPDRHEQYF. CDR3 in DNA: TGCGCCAGCGCCCCAAATCCAGACAGGCACGAGCAGTACTTC.

This clone is a singleton in its sample. The chain is built from TRBV19 and TRBJ2-7; TRBD2 matches 9 bases. Germline V CDR1 and CDR2: LNHDA, SQIVND (reference sequence). V was pared by 8 bases and J by 0 bases, with 5 bases of the junction left unmatched. The CDR3 has 14 residues. As DNA, the CDR3 is TGTGCCAGTGGGGCTAGCGGGGTCTCCTACGAGCAGTACTTC. As protein: CASGASGVSYEQYF.

This clone has a handful of counts. The genes are TRBV6-1 and TRBJ1-3; TRBD1 is a possible D gene (6 bases). CDR3 length: 16 residues. The V end lost 1 base, the J end lost 0 bases, and 10 bases lay between the germline ends. The germline V gene has CDR1 MNHNS and CDR2 SASEGT. The CDR3: CASSEGYRDSGNTIYF. CDR3 nucleotides: TGTGCCAGCAGTGAAGGATACAGGGACTCTGGAAACACCATATATTTT.

V gene TRBV19 combines with J gene TRBJ2-6; weak D call: TRBD1 (6 bases). Germline CDR1 is LNHDA and CDR2 is SQIVND (reference sequence). The CDR3 runs 18 residues. V was trimmed by 5 bases and J by 2 bases, leaving 19 bases between them. For the CDR3, the DNA is TGTGCCAGTAGTCCGAAGACAGGAACGGGCACTGGGGCCAACGTCCTGACTTTC. This codes for CASSPKTGTGTGANVLTF.

The rearrangement joins TRBV7-2 to TRBJ1-5; 10 positions match TRBD1. The germline V gene has CDR1 SGHTA and CDR2 FQGNSA. The CDR3 has 15 amino acids. After removal of 5 bases from V and 2 bases from J, the junction contained 3 bases not matched to a gene. DNA for the CDR3: TGTGCCAGCAGCACAGGGACAGGGGGCAATCAGCCCCAGCATTTT. It specifies CASSTGTGGNQPQHF.

The V gene is TRBV15, the J gene TRBJ2-5; the match to TRBD1 covers 10 bases. The V gene's germline CDR1 is LNHNV and CDR2 YYDKDF (reference sequence). The J segment lost 5 bases and the V segment lost 6 bases, leaving 6 bases of the junction unmatched. The CDR3 runs 14 residues. The DNA for the CDR3 is TGTGCCACCAGGAAAGGACAGGGGGATGAGACCCAGTACTTC. It yields the protein CATRKGQGDETQYF.

This clone has a single count. Other nucleotide sequences from this sample produce the same CDR3. The V and J genes are TRBV12-5 and TRBJ1-1, with D possibly being TRBD1 (5 bases). Germline CDR1 and CDR2: LGHNT and FRNRAP. This CDR3 region has 15 residues. Trimming pared 5 bases from V and 4 bases from J, leaving 17 bases between. CDR3 in amino acids: CASGRLNGGFTEAFF. In DNA form, the CDR3 reads TGTGCTAGTGGTCGTCTGAACGGGGGATTCACTGAAGCTTTCTTT.

The chain combines TRBV19 with TRBJ1-5; 7 bases are shared with TRBD1. Germline loops: CDR1 LNHDA, CDR2 SQIVND (reference sequence). The CDR3 is 16 amino acids. Trimming removed 4 bases from V and 0 bases from J; junction bases left unmatched: 6. CDR3 sequence: CASSRRGQDSNQPQHF. The CDR3, as DNA: TGTGCCAGTAGTAGACGAGGACAGGATAGCAATCAGCCCCAGCATTTT.

This sequence joins TRBV19 and TRBJ2-3; D may be TRBD2 (6 bases). Germline values: CDR1 LNHDA, CDR2 SQIVND (reference sequence). CDR3 length: 13 amino acids. Trimming took 3 bases from V and 6 from J, leaving 10 bases between them. The CDR3 here is CASSMVGGDTQYF. The CDR3 DNA is TGTGCCAGTAGTATGGTGGGAGGTGATACGCAGTATTTT.